This record covers a single T cell receptor (beta chain). V gave up 3 bases and J gave up 2 bases; unmatched junction bases: 4. Per the germline V gene, CDR1 is SGHTA and CDR2 is FQGNSA. CDR3 size: 15 residues. The sample belongs to a study of blood T cell repertoires in COVID-19. Produced via immunoSEQ multiplex PCR; TCRdb's table is partial and in-frame only. Counted here are about 230,000 clones, about 79% occurring once; the ten biggest clones make up 2% to 2.5%. The sequence was collected from a man aged 40-55 years who had recovered from COVID-19. The sequenced sample was peripheral blood. The chain has TRBV7-2 and TRBJ2-3, with 8 bases identical to TRBD1. This chain's CDR3 is CASSFRGPVTDTQYF. The CDR3 DNA is TGTGCCAGCAGCTTCAGGGGGCCAGTCACAGATACGCAGTATTTT.